What follows are 5 T cell receptor beta chains derived from one specimen sequenced in a study of post-analysis software for immune sequencing data. General study results and limits: Higher frequency in patients than in controls was seen for roughly five TRBV segments, with TRBV5-6, TRBV5-1 and TRBV20-1 among them.

Incorporated into the TCR beta cDNA libraries were unique molecular identifiers, which served to reduce PCR and sequencing biases. TCRdb called the PCR reads again in MiXCR, with one record for every CDR3 protein. Of 700,000 to 800,000 distinct CDR3 sequences in the sample, roughly 30% are singletons; the top ten hold roughly 0.57%. No antigen is known for these receptors. Sequencing was carried out using blood. The receptor set was obtained from a girl under 18 with multiple sclerosis.

This clonotype was detected once. The chain employs TRBV2 and TRBJ2-7, with a weak D call TRBD2 (6 bases). Deletions cut 4 bases from V and 2 bases from J, with 15 bases between. Germline V gene lookup returns CDR1 SNHLY and CDR2 FYNNEI. The CDR3 contains 15 residues. This CDR3 reads CASSVGGITPYEQYF. Written as DNA, the CDR3 is TGTGCCAGCAGTGTGGGCGGGATTACCCCCTACGAGCAGTACTTC.

The rearrangement links TRBV4-3 to TRBJ2-1; D gene unclear. Germline lookup yields CDR1 LGHNA and CDR2 YSLEER. This CDR3 has 13 residues. The ends were cut back, 4 bases at V and 2 bases at J, with 6 bases in the middle. CDR3 loop: CASSPNTYNEQFF. As DNA, the CDR3 is TGCGCCAGCAGCCCAAATACCTACAATGAGCAGTTCTTC.

V is TRBV20-1 and J is TRBJ2-2; D is tentatively TRBD1 or TRBD2 (6 bases each). Germline lookup yields CDR1 DFQATT and CDR2 SNEGSKA (reference sequence). The CDR3 extends over 15 amino acids. The germline V and J ends were trimmed by 4 bases and 6 bases, with 18 bases remaining between them. CDR3 DNA: TGCAGTGCTACCACTTACGGGGGCCGCGCCGGGGAGCTGTTTTTT. Translated: CSATTYGGRAGELFF.

This clonotype occurred a few times. The rearrangement uses TRBV29-1 and TRBJ1-1; a possible D gene is TRBD1 (5 bases). This CDR3 region has 13 residues. Trimming left V 8 bases short and J 1 base short, with 14 bases between. Germline CDR1 SQVTM, CDR2 ANQGSEA. The CDR3 nucleotides are TGCAGCTCCCGTTCTGGGACGAACACTGAAGCTTTCTTT. This gives the protein CSSRSGTNTEAFF.

This chain joins TRBV7-9 and TRBJ2-1; no clear D. Germline assignment: CDR1 SEHNR and CDR2 FQNEAQ (reference sequence). The CDR3 is 12 amino acids. V lost 8 bases to trimming and J lost 0 bases, with 5 bases between them. The CDR3 bases are TGTGCCAGCGACCCCTCCTACAATGAGCAGTTCTTC. It encodes CASDPSYNEQFF.